These T cell receptor beta chains were read from a single sample in a study of CD8 T cells in ankylosing spondylitis. A single record per CDR3 protein comes from TCRdb applying MiXCR to the 5' RACE reads. The table includes roughly 670,000 distinct CDR3 sequences, roughly 19% detected once. Material for sequencing was blood, either unsorted or a sorted T cell fraction (not recorded which). These receptors all come from a male donor with ankylosing spondylitis. Each CDR3 is given with its conserved first and last residue. D genes are given only for firm matches. Clone size is not always given. Where it is, it says once, few, many or a class for expanded clones.

V	J	D	size	CDR3	DNA
TRBV18	TRBJ1-4	TRBD1	-	CASSRWDSANEKLFF	TGTGCCAGCTCACGATGGGACAGCGCTAATGAAAAACTGTTTTTT
TRBV29-1	TRBJ2-7	TRBD2	-	CSASIGTSGRIYEQYF	TGCAGCGCTTCGATCGGGACTAGCGGGAGGATCTACGAGCAGTACTTC
TRBV29-1	TRBJ2-2	-	many	CSVVRDIHTGELFF	TGCAGCGTAGTCCGGGACATTCACACCGGGGAGCTGTTTTTT
TRBV6-5	TRBJ2-5	TRBD1	-	CASSSTRDRGRETQYF	TGTGCCAGCAGTTCTACCCGGGACAGGGGAAGGGAGACCCAGTACTTC
TRBV12-3/TRBV12-4	TRBJ2-7	-	few	CASTRDLGSEQYF	TGTGCCAGCACTCGGGACTTGGGGAGCGAGCAGTACTTC
TRBV20-1	TRBJ2-3	TRBD2	many	CSANTRLAGTDTQYF	TGCAGTGCTAATACCCGACTAGCAGGGACAGATACGCAGTATTTT
TRBV5-6	TRBJ2-5	-	-	CASSLDTGASRETQYF	TGTGCCAGCAGCTTGGATACGGGGGCTAGCCGTGAGACCCAGTACTTC
TRBV29-1	TRBJ2-7	-	-	CSVVQYPSYEQYF	TGCAGCGTTGTACAGTATCCTTCCTACGAGCAGTACTTC
TRBV4-1	TRBJ2-2	-	few	CASSQGRGVAGVELFF	TGCGCCAGCAGCCAAGGAAGGGGAGTGGCTGGGGTAGAGCTGTTTTTT
TRBV6-2/TRBV6-3	TRBJ2-2	-	few	CASSYGRGAGELFF	TGTGCCAGCAGTTACGGGCGGGGCGCCGGGGAGCTGTTTTTT
TRBV2	TRBJ1-5	-	-	CASSADSNQPQHF	TGTGCCAGCAGTGCCGATAGCAATCAGCCCCAGCATTTT
TRBV4-1	TRBJ2-7	TRBD1	few	CASSNTGVPHEQYF	TGCGCCAGCAGCAACACAGGGGTCCCCCACGAGCAGTACTTC
TRBV7-9	TRBJ2-3	-	-	CASSLGLTGTDTQYF	TGTGCCAGCAGCTTAGGGCTGACAGGCACAGATACGCAGTATTTT
TRBV29-1	TRBJ1-1	-	-	CSVVPGRKNTEAFF	TGCAGCGTTGTACCGGGACGGAAAAACACTGAAGCTTTCTTT
TRBV30	TRBJ2-1	TRBD2	few	CAWSRGVDNEQFF	TGTGCCTGGAGCCGGGGGGTGGACAATGAGCAGTTCTTC
TRBV11-3	TRBJ2-2	-	-	CASSLLATGRSGELFF	TGTGCCAGCAGCTTACTAGCCACAGGGCGATCCGGGGAGCTGTTTTTT
TRBV7-9	TRBJ1-1	-	-	CASTKSEPGTEAFF	TGTGCCAGCACCAAGTCGGAGCCCGGCACTGAAGCTTTCTTT
TRBV4-1	TRBJ2-7	TRBD1	-	CASSQVGQDYEQYF	TGCGCCAGCAGCCAAGTGGGACAGGATTACGAGCAGTACTTC
TRBV5-4	TRBJ2-1	-	-	CASSLGRDRVEQFF	TGTGCCAGCAGCTTGGGGCGTGATCGAGTTGAGCAGTTCTTC
TRBV6-6	TRBJ1-2	-	few	CASSYPQDYGYTF	TGTGCCAGCAGTTACCCCCAGGACTATGGCTACACCTTC
TRBV14	TRBJ2-2	TRBD2	-	CASNPSGAGELFF	TGTGCCAGCAACCCTAGCGGAGCCGGGGAGCTGTTTTTT
TRBV5-6	TRBJ2-3	-	-	CASSFVGNTDTQYF	TGTGCCAGCAGCTTTGTGGGGAACACAGATACGCAGTATTTT
TRBV5-1	TRBJ2-2	TRBD2	few	CASSSTGGGLADTGELFF	TGCGCCAGCAGCTCGACCGGCGGGGGACTAGCGGATACCGGGGAGCTGTTTTTT
TRBV10-3	TRBJ1-2	-	few	CAIRAEVGGYTF	TGTGCCATCAGAGCAGAGGTGGGAGGCTACACCTTC
TRBV29-1	TRBJ2-7	TRBD1	-	CSVLPGQERPYEQYF	TGCAGCGTTCTGCCCGGACAGGAACGTCCCTACGAGCAGTACTTC
TRBV28	TRBJ1-1	-	few	CASSRTVMNTEAFF	TGTGCCAGCAGCAGGACTGTAATGAACACTGAAGCTTTCTTT
TRBV29-1	TRBJ2-5	TRBD2	-	CSVGPLAGGQETQYF	TGCAGCGTTGGCCCACTAGCGGGGGGTCAAGAGACCCAGTACTTC
TRBV24-1	TRBJ2-1	-	many	CATSDRRQSSYNEQFF	TGTGCCACCAGTGACCGGCGACAGAGCTCCTACAATGAGCAGTTCTTC
TRBV6-2/TRBV6-3	TRBJ2-7	TRBD2	-	CASSYVGLAANEQYF	TGTGCCAGCAGTTACGTGGGACTAGCCGCTAACGAGCAGTACTTC
TRBV19	TRBJ1-6	TRBD1	few	CASSIWDSENSPLHF	TGTGCCAGTAGTATCTGGGACAGTGAAAATTCACCCCTCCACTTT
TRBV4-1	TRBJ1-3	-	-	CASSQEKRVRTASTIYF	TGCGCCAGCAGCCAAGAGAAACGGGTGCGGACGGCAAGCACCATATATTTT
TRBV11-2	TRBJ1-2	TRBD1	-	CASSRDRGGYTF	TGTGCCAGCAGCCGAGACAGGGGTGGCTACACCTTC
TRBV10-3	TRBJ2-7	-	few	CAISESNGLIGYEQYF	TGTGCCATCAGTGAGTCTAATGGCTTAATCGGATACGAGCAGTACTTC
TRBV5-1	TRBJ2-7	-	-	CASSPYTGSYEQYF	TGCGCCAGCAGCCCCTATACAGGTTCCTACGAGCAGTACTTC
TRBV10-3	TRBJ2-3	-	-	CAIRISTTDTQYF	TGTGCCATCAGGATCTCGACCACAGATACGCAGTATTTT
TRBV4-3	TRBJ2-2	-	many	CASSQDGTHTGELFF	TGCGCCAGCAGCCAAGATGGGACGCACACCGGGGAGCTGTTTTTT
TRBV5-1	TRBJ2-7	-	-	CASSLGRTETYQQYF	TGCGCCAGCAGCTTGGGCAGGACTGAAACCTACCAGCAGTACTTC
TRBV3-1	TRBJ1-2	-	many	CASSLQGVDYGYTF	TGTGCCAGCAGCTTGCAGGGTGTGGACTATGGCTACACCTTC
TRBV29-1	TRBJ2-5	TRBD1	few	CSVVGRGLETQYF	TGCAGCGTTGTTGGCAGGGGGCTGGAGACCCAGTACTTC
TRBV5-1	TRBJ2-1	-	-	CASSIGVSSYNEQFF	TGCGCCAGCAGCATCGGGGTAAGCTCCTACAATGAGCAGTTCTTC
TRBV12-3/TRBV12-4	TRBJ2-5	TRBD1	-	CASNSTGRETQYF	TGTGCCAGCAACTCGACAGGGAGAGAGACCCAGTACTTC
TRBV24-1	TRBJ1-1	TRBD1	few	CATRAGGALGNTEAFF	TGTGCCACCAGGGCAGGGGGCGCTTTGGGGAACACTGAAGCTTTCTTT